Given below is one T cell receptor (beta chain) in context. Each CDR3 protein is one row after TCRdb ran MiXCR on the RT-PCR reads. The table lists approximately 720,000 distinct CDR3 sequences, 12% to 15% of them singletons. CDR1 and CDR2 from the germline V gene are KGHDR and SFDVKD. With V trimmed by 9 bases and J by 2 bases, 21 bases remained unmatched. The CDR3 runs to 19 residues. The sequenced material came from memory CD4+ T cells from blood. The TCR was taken from a female donor in good health, serving as a healthy control. The chain uses TRBV24-1 and TRBJ2-1, with TRBD1 identical over 7 bases. The CDR3: CATRPRQGTRLDTYNEQFF. In DNA, the CDR3 is TGTGCCACCCGACCCCGACAGGGAACGAGGTTAGATACCTACAATGAGCAGTTCTTC.